What follows are 6 T cell receptor beta chains derived from one specimen sequenced in a study of cytomegalovirus exposure and HLA in healthy donors. PCR was performed using 60 Vbeta and 13 Jbeta primers. Method: immunoSEQ multiplex PCR; TCRdb's copy keeps in-frame clones and lacks some. This sample carries approximately 100,000 clones, about a tenth of them seen once, and the ten largest clones take 4.5% to 6.5%. The specimen was PBMCs. The receptors were sampled from a man between 50 and 59 years old in good health and CMV-seropositive.

V gene TRBV27 combines with J gene TRBJ2-7, with 7 bases that match TRBD2. The length of the CDR3 is 14 residues. The germline V gene has CDR1 MNHEY and CDR2 SMNVEV (reference sequence). Trimming took 6 bases from V and 0 from J; bases not matched to a gene: 5. CDR3 loop: CASRGGTSSYEQYF. DNA for the CDR3: TGTGCCAGCAGGGGGGGGACGAGCTCCTACGAGCAGTACTTC.

This clone was recorded a few times. The rearrangement joins TRBV28 to TRBJ2-1, with 13 bases matching TRBD2. This CDR3 has 15 amino acids. Germline CDR1 and CDR2: MDHEN and SYDVKM. Trimming cost V 4 bases and J 6 bases; bases outside gene matches: 3. CDR3 amino acids: CASSSRTSGGNEQFF. As DNA, the CDR3 is TGTGCCAGCAGTTCGAGGACTAGCGGGGGCAATGAGCAGTTCTTC.

This clone was seen more than once but under ten times. This chain joins TRBV7-3 and TRBJ2-1; the match to TRBD1 covers 7 bases. The V gene end was trimmed by 4 bases and the J gene end by 8 bases; junction bases not matched to a gene: 11. CDR1 SGHTA and CDR2 FQGTGA come from the germline V gene. The CDR3 is 15 residues long. CDR3 nucleotide sequence: TGTGCCAGCAGCTCGTTCTTAGACAGGGTCGATGAGCAGTTCTTC. It encodes CASSSFLDRVDEQFF.

The rearrangement links TRBV28 to TRBJ2-7; TRBD1 aligns across 7 bases. Germline V gene data show CDR1 as MDHEN and CDR2 as SYDVKM. The ends lost 8 bases at V and 3 bases at J; junction bases unmatched: 13. The CDR3 is 15 residues long. The CDR3 sequence: CASGSPGTAFYEQYF. The CDR3 DNA sequence: TGTGCCAGCGGATCACCAGGGACAGCCTTCTACGAGCAGTACTTC.

This clone was seen only a few times. The chain links TRBV7-6 to TRBJ1-4; D is uncertain. The CDR3 loop spans 12 amino acids. V lost 5 bases and J lost 8, with 9 bases in between. In germline, CDR1 is SGHVS, CDR2 FNYEAQ. The CDR3 sequence is CASSRGTEKLFF. CDR3 DNA sequence: TGTGCCAGCAGCAGAGGCACGGAAAAACTGTTTTTT. The variable domain in full, completed from reference TRBV7-6 and TRBJ1-4, reads GAGVSQSPRYKVTKRGQDVALRCDPISGHVSLYWYRQALGQGPEFLTYFNYEAQQDKSGLPNDRFSAERPEGSISTLTIQRTEQRDSAMYRCASSRGTEKLFFGSGTQLSVL.

This rearrangement joins TRBV2 to TRBJ2-1; TRBD1 matches at 11 bases. Trimming removed 8 bases from V and 12 bases from J; junction bases left unmatched: 15. CDR1 is SNHLY, CDR2 FYNNEI, per germline. This CDR3 has 15 residues. Here the CDR3 DNA reads TGTGCCAGCTTTTTTCCGGGACAGGGGGTAATGGGGCAGTTCTTC. Translating it yields CASFFPGQGVMGQFF.